Listed below are T cell receptor beta chains from one sample, sequenced in a study of T-cell reconstitution after alpha-beta-depleted transplantation in children. Each CDR3 protein is one row after TCRdb ran MiXCR on the PCR reads. The sample has tens of thousands of distinct CDR3 sequences; around a sixth are singletons. The material was PBMCs, mostly from graft donor cells, obtained 360 days after TCRalphabeta/CD19-depleted stem cell transplant. These receptors all come from a male patient aged 2 to 9 who had a stem cell transplant for acute lymphoblastic leukemia, so the T cells may come from the graft donor. The CDR3 runs from the conserved cysteine through the conserved F or W. The D gene is left open where the match is weak. Rows give clone size only sometimes, using once, few, many, or a class for an expanded clone.

D: .
V: TRBV12-3/TRBV12-4
J: TRBJ2-5
size: .
DNA: TGTGCCAGCAGTTTACCCTGGCCCGAGACCCAGTACTTC
CDR3: CASSLPWPETQYF

D: TRBD2
V: TRBV11-1
J: TRBJ2-1
size: few
DNA: TGTGCCAGCAGCTCAGCCCCGCTGGGGGTAGCGGGGTCTCGTAATGAGCAGTTCTTC
CDR3: CASSSAPLGVAGSRNEQFF

D: .
V: TRBV27
J: TRBJ2-2
size: .
DNA: TGTGCCAGCAGTCGATTGCGTGGCACCGGGGAGCTGTTTTTT
CDR3: CASSRLRGTGELFF

D: .
V: TRBV12-3/TRBV12-4
J: TRBJ2-7
size: few
DNA: TGTGCCAGCACCCAAGAGGGGGTAGCCCTCTACGAGCAGTACTTC
CDR3: CASTQEGVALYEQYF

D: TRBD2
V: TRBV12-3/TRBV12-4
J: TRBJ2-2
size: many
DNA: TGTGCCAGCAGAAAACGTAGCGGGAGTTTTACCGGGGAGCTGTTTTTT
CDR3: CASRKRSGSFTGELFF

D: .
V: TRBV24-1
J: TRBJ2-1
size: .
DNA: TGTGCCACCAGTGACCGGAACTACAATGAGCAGTTCTTC
CDR3: CATSDRNYNEQFF

D: .
V: TRBV12-3/TRBV12-4
J: TRBJ1-6
size: .
DNA: TGTGCCAGCAGTTGGGGCAGTTATAATTCACCCCTCCACTTT
CDR3: CASSWGSYNSPLHF

D: TRBD2
V: TRBV12-3/TRBV12-4
J: TRBJ2-1
size: many
DNA: TGTGCCAGCAGCATGACTAGCGGGAACCATGAGCAGTTCTTC
CDR3: CASSMTSGNHEQFF

D: TRBD1
V: TRBV6-5
J: TRBJ1-2
size: few
DNA: TGTGCCAGCAGTTACTCCGGGACAGGGGTATCGGGCTACACCTTC
CDR3: CASSYSGTGVSGYTF

D: TRBD2
V: TRBV20-1
J: TRBJ2-4
size: many
DNA: TGCAGTGCTAGAAGAGCCCCGGGGAGGGGCAAAAACATTCAGTACTTC
CDR3: CSARRAPGRGKNIQYF

D: .
V: TRBV9
J: TRBJ2-1
size: .
DNA: TGTGCCAGCAGCGTAGACCTCAGCGTCTCCTACAATGAGCAGTTCTTC
CDR3: CASSVDLSVSYNEQFF

D: .
V: TRBV29-1
J: TRBJ2-5
size: .
DNA: TGCAGCGTTGCAGGGGCTAACGGGGAGACCCAGTACTTC
CDR3: CSVAGANGETQYF

D: .
V: TRBV10-3
J: TRBJ1-5
size: .
DNA: TGTGCCATCAGTGAGATGGGTCGTCTATCGGATCAGCCCCAGCATTTT
CDR3: CAISEMGRLSDQPQHF

D: .
V: TRBV4-2
J: TRBJ2-7
size: few
DNA: TGTGCCAGCAGCCAAGAGGATAGGTCCTACGAGCAGTACTTC
CDR3: CASSQEDRSYEQYF

D: .
V: TRBV11-2
J: TRBJ2-1
size: few
DNA: TGTGCCAGCAGCGTACGCGGGACCTACAATGAGCAGTTCTTC
CDR3: CASSVRGTYNEQFF

D: TRBD1
V: TRBV12-3/TRBV12-4
J: TRBJ1-2
size: few
DNA: TGTGCCAGCAGTTTCCGGACAGGGGCGAACTATGGCTACACCTTC
CDR3: CASSFRTGANYGYTF

D: .
V: TRBV11-2
J: TRBJ2-2
size: .
DNA: TGTGCCAGCAGCACACTAAAGAACATCCTGAACACCGGGGAGCTGTTTTTT
CDR3: CASSTLKNILNTGELFF

D: .
V: TRBV2
J: TRBJ2-7
size: .
DNA: TGTGCCAGCAGTAATGGACCTCACGAGCAGTACTTC
CDR3: CASSNGPHEQYF

D: .
V: TRBV29-1
J: TRBJ2-5
size: .
DNA: TGCAGCGCTAAGACCTCGCCCTGGGAGACCCAGTACTTC
CDR3: CSAKTSPWETQYF

D: TRBD1
V: TRBV18
J: TRBJ1-1
size: .
DNA: TGTGCCAGCTCCATACAGGGGTACACTGAAGCTTTCTTT
CDR3: CASSIQGYTEAFF

D: TRBD1
V: TRBV2
J: TRBJ1-1
size: .
DNA: TGTGCCAGCAGTCGACAGGGGCTGAACACTGAAGCTTTCTTT
CDR3: CASSRQGLNTEAFF

D: .
V: TRBV5-6
J: TRBJ1-5
size: few
DNA: TGTGCCAGCAGCTCCCGGACGGAGAATCAGCCCCAGCATTTT
CDR3: CASSSRTENQPQHF

D: .
V: TRBV11-2
J: TRBJ1-4
size: once
DNA: TGTGCCAGCAGCTTAGGACAGACAGGATGGGGTGAAAAACTGTTTTTT
CDR3: CASSLGQTGWGEKLFF

D: .
V: TRBV30
J: TRBJ2-6
size: once
DNA: TGTGCCTGGAATGTTAGGGCTGGGGCTGGGGCCAACGTCCTGACTTTC
CDR3: CAWNVRAGAGANVLTF

D: TRBD2
V: TRBV27
J: TRBJ2-3
size: few
DNA: TGTGCCAGCAGTTTACTCCTAGCGGGCACAGATACGCAGTATTTT
CDR3: CASSLLLAGTDTQYF

D: TRBD2
V: TRBV6-1
J: TRBJ2-1
size: few
DNA: TGTGCCAGCAGTCGGCTAGCGGACTACTACAATGAGCAGTTCTTC
CDR3: CASSRLADYYNEQFF

D: TRBD1
V: TRBV13
J: TRBJ1-1
size: .
DNA: TGTGCCAGCAGCCAGGACAGGGCGGACTTCCATGGCGGCACTGAAGCTTTCTTT
CDR3: CASSQDRADFHGGTEAFF

D: TRBD1
V: TRBV18
J: TRBJ2-3
size: .
DNA: TGTGCCAGCTCACCGGGACAGATCACAGATACGCAGTATTTT
CDR3: CASSPGQITDTQYF

D: TRBD2
V: TRBV4-2
J: TRBJ2-7
size: once
DNA: TGTGCCAGCAGCCAAGAAAGGGCGGGAGGGCCTCTGGTCGAGCAGTACTTC
CDR3: CASSQERAGGPLVEQYF

D: TRBD2
V: TRBV5-4
J: TRBJ2-5
size: .
DNA: TGTGCCAGCAGCTTGGTGTTTAGCGGGAGGGAAGAGACCCAGTACTTC
CDR3: CASSLVFSGREETQYF

D: TRBD2
V: TRBV20-1
J: TRBJ2-7
size: many
DNA: TGCAGTGCTAGTTTAGCGGGAGAATCCTACGAGCAGTACTTC
CDR3: CSASLAGESYEQYF

D: .
V: TRBV6-2/TRBV6-3
J: TRBJ2-5
size: many
DNA: TGTGCCAGCAGTTACTCGAGGGACTACCAAGAGACCCAGTACTTC
CDR3: CASSYSRDYQETQYF

D: .
V: TRBV7-9
J: TRBJ2-1
size: .
DNA: TGTGCCAGCAGCTTAGGGCAGGGACTTTACAATGAGCAGTTCTTC
CDR3: CASSLGQGLYNEQFF